A single sample gave rise to the 19 T cell receptor beta chains below, sequenced in a study of radiotherapy plus CTLA-4 blockade in lung cancer. Clones were sequenced by immunoSEQ multiplex PCR, and TCRdb holds only the in-frame ones, with some missing. The sample lists roughly 46,000 clones, around 76% occurring once. The sequenced sample was peripheral blood, obtained from a patient treated with radiotherapy plus ipilimumab. The receptors were gathered from a human donor with non-small cell lung cancer who had stable disease on radiotherapy plus ipilimumab.

The chain has TRBV27 and TRBJ1-2, with D possibly matching TRBD1 (5 bases). CDR1 is MNHEY, CDR2 SMNVEV, per germline (reference sequence). V was clipped by 4 bases and J by 6 bases, with 27 bases between them. CDR3 length: 18 amino acids. CDR3 protein: CASSSPTDGRGQVNGYTF. The CDR3 nucleotides read TGTGCCAGCAGTTCCCCCACAGATGGGAGGGGTCAAGTCAATGGCTACACCTTC.

CDR3 DNA: TGTGCCAGCAGTTCCCCGGGCCCGGGACAGTTGAACACTGAAGCTTTCTTT. Protein: CASSSPGPGQLNTEAFF. The chain couples TRBV27 to TRBJ1-1, with 7 bases lining up with TRBD1. Germline CDR1 and CDR2: MNHEY and SMNVEV (reference sequence). There are 17 residues in the CDR3. V shed 4 bases, J shed 0 bases, and the junction held 11 bases outside the gene matches.

The V call is TRBV30, the J call TRBJ1-3; 7 bases match TRBD1. The CDR3 covers 18 residues. The germline V gene encodes CDR1 GTSNPN and CDR2 SVGIG (reference sequence). V trimming: 5 bases; J trimming: 0 bases; junction bases outside the gene matches: 16. CDR3 sequence reads: CAWDNRGDLSSSGNTIYF. As DNA, the CDR3 is TGTGCCTGGGACAACAGGGGCGATCTTTCGAGCTCTGGAAACACCATATATTTT.

The chain links TRBV19 to TRBJ1-2, with 7 bases matching TRBD1. This CDR3 region has 13 residues. Germline CDR1 LNHDA, CDR2 SQIVND (reference sequence). V dropped 2 bases and J dropped 4; count of bases not matched to a gene: 1. The chain's CDR3 is CASSIRQGYGYTF. CDR3 nucleotides: TGTGCCAGTAGTATACGACAGGGCTATGGCTACACCTTC.

This chain links TRBV9 with TRBJ2-5; 13 bases line up with TRBD2. The CDR3 covers 18 residues. CDR1 and CDR2 from the germline V gene are SGDLS and YYNGEE. Losses at the gene ends were 0 bases for V and 6 bases for J; bases not matched to a gene: 11. CDR3 DNA: TGTGCCAGCAGCGTAGGACTAGCGGGGGGCCCGGGAGTGAAGACCCAGTACTTC. Protein product: CASSVGLAGGPGVKTQYF.

Here the CDR3 DNA reads TGTGCCAGCAGCTTAGCGGGGGACCCTTACTATGGCTACACCTTC. It codes for CASSLAGDPYYGYTF. The chain employs TRBV7-9 and TRBJ1-2; maybe TRBD1 (5 bases). CDR1 is SEHNR, CDR2 FQNEAQ, per germline (reference sequence). The CDR3 totals 15 residues. Deletions cut 0 bases from V and 3 bases from J, with 11 bases between.

The chain is built from TRBV29-1 and TRBJ1-5; 7 nucleotides agree with TRBD1. The junction had 6 bases not matched to a gene; V was cut back by 5 bases and J by 5 bases. Germline CDR1 reads SQVTM; CDR2 reads ANQGSEA. CDR3 length equals 13 residues. CDR3 nucleotide sequence: TGCAGCGTTAGGGGACAGCGAGATCAGCCCCAGCATTTT. Amino acid sequence: CSVRGQRDQPQHF.

This clone was seen only a few times. J is TRBJ2-1 and V is TRBV6-6, with TRBD2 as a possible D gene (5 bases). The CDR3 consists of 16 residues. Germline CDR1 MNHNY, CDR2 SVGAGI (reference sequence). V gave up 0 bases and J gave up 0 bases, with 9 bases separating them. This chain's CDR3 is CASSYSIRGSYNEQFF. CDR3 nucleotides: TGTGCCAGCAGTTACTCGATACGGGGCTCCTACAATGAGCAGTTCTTC.

This clone has more than one count but fewer than ten. The chain employs TRBV4-1 and TRBJ1-4, with D maybe TRBD1 (5 bases). Per the germline V gene, CDR1 is MGHRA and CDR2 is YSYEKL. Trimming took off 4 bases at V and 0 bases at J, with 9 bases between the two ends. The length of the CDR3 is 15 residues. CDR3 DNA: TGCGCCAGCAGCCCTGACAGTGCAACTAATGAAAAACTGTTTTTT. Translating it yields CASSPDSATNEKLFF.

This chain connects TRBV7-2 to TRBJ1-5; possibly TRBD1 for D (5 bases). Per germline, CDR1 SGHTA and CDR2 FQGNSA. This CDR3 is built from 14 residues. V was shortened by 5 bases and J by 4 bases, with 12 bases between the two germline ends. CDR3 loop: CASSPGTGNQPQHF. For the CDR3, the DNA is TGTGCCAGCAGCCCAGGGACGGGAAATCAGCCCCAGCATTTT.

The V call is TRBV30, the J call TRBJ2-2, with D unresolved. CDR1 is GTSNPN, CDR2 SVGIG, per germline (reference sequence). The ends were cut back, 0 bases at V and 5 bases at J, with 10 bases in the middle. This CDR3 spans 14 amino acids. The CDR3 loop is CAWSVPRLTGELFF. The DNA of the CDR3 is TGTGCCTGGAGTGTACCCCGACTTACCGGGGAGCTGTTTTTT.

This clone was seen more than once but under ten times. The chain joins TRBV19 to TRBJ2-1, with 10 bases fitting TRBD1. Per germline, CDR1 LNHDA and CDR2 SQIVND (reference sequence). This CDR3 spans 17 amino acids. Germline trimming cut 3 bases from V and 6 bases from J; bases unmatched to any gene: 11. The CDR3 nucleotides are TGTGCCAGTAGTATTGGAAGAGGGACAGGGGTTATCAATGAGCAGTTCTTC. Translating gives CASSIGRGTGVINEQFF.

This chain connects TRBV19 to TRBJ2-7; D not certain. This CDR3 comprises 14 residues. CDR1 and CDR2 from the germline V gene are LNHDA and SQIVND (reference sequence). V lost 4 bases and J 2 bases, leaving 12 bases between the germline ends. This chain's CDR3 is CASSTRYNTYEQYF. In nucleotides, the CDR3 is TGTGCCAGTAGTACCCGGTACAACACCTACGAGCAGTACTTC. The full variable domain, its missing parts supplied by reference TRBV19 and TRBJ2-7, is DGGITQSPKYLFRKEGQNVTLSCEQNLNHDAMYWYRQDPGQGLRLIYYSQIVNDFQKGDIAEGYSVSREKKESFPLTVTSAQKNPTAFYLCASSTRYNTYEQYFGPGTRLTVT.

V usage is TRBV7-8 and J usage is TRBJ1-1; D perhaps matches TRBD1 (6 bases). V was shortened by 4 bases and J by 4 bases, with 13 bases between the two germline ends. The germline gives CDR1 SGHVS, CDR2 FQNEAQ. The CDR3 sequence is 14 residues long. CDR3 amino acids: CASSWQGRGTEAFF. The CDR3 nucleotides read TGTGCCAGCAGCTGGCAGGGGAGGGGCACTGAAGCTTTCTTT. The full variable domain, in which reference TRBV7-8 and TRBJ1-1 provide the parts outside the CDR3, is GAGVSQSPRYKVAKRGQDVALRCDPISGHVSLFWYQQALGQGPEFLTYFQNEAQLDKSGLPSDRFFAERPEGSVSTLKIQRTQQEDSAVYLCASSWQGRGTEAFFGQGTRLTVV.

The CDR3 DNA reads TGTGCCAGCAGCTTAGGGACTAGTCAAGAGACCCAGTACTTC. Translation gives CASSLGTSQETQYF. The chain links TRBV7-6 to TRBJ2-5, with TRBD2 identical over 7 bases. The CDR3 length is 14 residues. V gave up 1 base and J gave up 2 bases; unmatched junction bases: 1. Germline V lookup: CDR1 SGHVS, CDR2 FNYEAQ.

The chain is built from TRBV29-1 and TRBJ1-3; D remains unclear. This CDR3 region has 12 residues. Trimming took off 4 bases at V and 2 bases at J, with 6 bases between the two ends. Germline V CDR1 and CDR2: SQVTM, ANQGSEA. The CDR3 loop is CSVVITGNTIYF. CDR3 DNA: TGCAGCGTTGTTATCACTGGAAACACCATATATTTT. Looking up the rest from reference TRBV29-1 and TRBJ1-3 gives the full variable domain: SAVISQKPSRDICQRGTSLTIQCQVDSQVTMMFWYRQQPGQSLTLIATANQGSEATYESGFVIDKFPISRPNLTFSTLTVSNMSPEDSSIYLCSVVITGNTIYFGEGSWLTVV.

By sample share, this clone is medium-sized (0.01 to 0.1%). This sequence joins TRBV7-8 and TRBJ1-5; possibly TRBD1 for D (5 bases). Germline assignment: CDR1 SGHVS and CDR2 FQNEAQ. V gave up 5 bases and J gave up 0 bases, with 14 bases separating them. CDR3 length: 16 residues. CDR3 sequence (DNA): TGTGCCAGCAGCGGGTCGGGACCCAATAGCAATCAGCCCCAGCATTTT. As protein: CASSGSGPNSNQPQHF.

V usage is TRBV9 and J usage is TRBJ1-1, with D possibly matching TRBD1 (5 bases). V was pared by 7 bases and J by 8 bases, with 9 bases between. Looked up from germline, CDR1 is SGDLS and CDR2 is YYNGEE. The length of the CDR3 is 10 residues. The CDR3 region has the DNA TGTGCCAGCGAAAGGACAGAAGCTTTCTTT. Its protein is CASERTEAFF.

In its sample, this clone ranks as medium-sized. The rearrangement links TRBV5-6 to TRBJ2-5; the match to TRBD1 covers 7 bases. The CDR3 loop spans 14 amino acids. Per germline, CDR1 SGHDT and CDR2 YYEEEE. V gave up 4 bases and J gave up 5 bases; unmatched junction bases: 8. The CDR3 region has the DNA TGTGCCAGCAGCGCCCCGACAGGGTCCGAGACCCAGTACTTC. Translating gives CASSAPTGSETQYF.